This entry concerns a single TCR beta chain. What it binds is not known. Profiled with immunoSEQ multiplex PCR; TCRdb holds only in-frame clones, not every one. Among approximately 61,000 clones listed, about 86% were seen once. Per germline, CDR1 ENHRY and CDR2 SYGVKD. The V gene lost 10 bases and the J gene lost 1 base, with 14 bases spanning the gap. CDR3 length equals 14 residues. The entry originates in a study of a mutant IDH1 vaccine in newly diagnosed glioma. Study-wide background: Vaccination began 4-6 weeks post radiotherapy alone, or with temozolomide cycles. Radiotherapy, temozolomide, or both had been given previously, and both were given to most.

Overall study results and limits: Vaccine-induced immune responses occurred in approximately 93% of patients.

The time point denotes: week 5, during vaccination. The vaccine gave 300 ug of a 20-mer mutant IDH1 peptide subcutaneously per dose. This TCR was recovered from a woman in her forties or fifties with glioma. The material was PBMCs, obtained from a glioma patient whose treatment included an IDH1 peptide vaccine. The chain combines TRBV10-3 with TRBJ1-3; D is uncertain. Here the CDR3 DNA reads TGTGCCACCCGAGGGTCCGGGTCTGGAAACACCATATATTTT. It is translated as CATRGSGSGNTIYF.